One sample yielded the 8 T cell receptor beta chains listed below, sequenced in a study of blood T cell repertoires in COVID-19. Using immunoSEQ multiplex PCR, the repertoire was profiled, and TCRdb retains in-frame clones only, with some absent. The sample shows fewer than 250,000 clones, 88% of them seen only once. The sequenced material came from PBMCs or T cells enriched from blood (not recorded which). These receptors were collected from a woman aged 25 to 45 who had been exposed to COVID-19.

In this sample, this clone turned up a few times. This sequence joins TRBV30 and TRBJ1-3; TRBD1 matches at 7 bases. The germline V gene has CDR1 GTSNPN and CDR2 SVGIG (reference sequence). V lost 2 bases to trimming and J lost 0 bases; unmatched junction nucleotides: 4. The CDR3 runs to 15 residues. In nucleotides, the CDR3 is TGTGCCTGGAGTTTTACAGGGGCCTCTGGAAACACCATATATTTT. Translation gives CAWSFTGASGNTIYF.

The V and J genes are TRBV3-1 (or the pseudogene TRBV3-2) and TRBJ2-1; 11 bases agree with TRBD2. The CDR3 has 17 amino acids. Germline V gene lookup returns CDR1 LGHDT and CDR2 YNNKEL (reference sequence). V dropped 0 bases and J dropped 4; count of bases not matched to a gene: 5. CDR3 bases: TGTGCCAGCAGCCAAGACCCCGGGACTAGCGGATACAATGAGCAGTTCTTC. Amino acids: CASSQDPGTSGYNEQFF.

The chain recombines TRBV30 with TRBJ1-2; possible D gene TRBD1, 6 bases. CDR1 is GTSNPN and CDR2 is SVGIG in the germline V gene (reference sequence). The CDR3 is 11 amino acids. V lost 8 bases to trimming and J lost 8 bases, with 15 bases between them. The CDR3 here is CAMMGAGGYTF. CDR3 in DNA: TGTGCCATGATGGGGGCTGGGGGCTACACCTTC.

V usage is TRBV11-3 and J usage is TRBJ1-3, with D hard to call. Trimming removed 0 bases from V and 4 bases from J, with 4 bases in between. Germline assignment: CDR1 SGHNT and CDR2 YENEEA. This CDR3 comprises 13 residues. CDR3 region: CASSLDGGNTIYF. DNA for the CDR3: TGTGCCAGCAGCTTAGATGGCGGAAACACCATATATTTT.

The genes are TRBV5-1 and TRBJ1-2; 8 bases agree with TRBD1. J gave up 3 bases and V 3 bases, and 4 bases lay outside the gene matches. Germline loops: CDR1 SGHRS, CDR2 YFSETQ. The CDR3 has 14 amino acids. CDR3 DNA: TGCGCCAGCAGCTACGGACAGGGTGACTATGGCTACACCTTC. The encoded protein is CASSYGQGDYGYTF.

The rearrangement joins TRBV5-6 to TRBJ1-6, with a possible D match to TRBD1 (6 bases). The CDR3 spans 16 residues. The V end was cut by 2 bases, the J end by 0 bases, with 9 bases between. CDR1 and CDR2 from the germline V gene are SGHDT and YYEEEE. The chain's CDR3 is CASSFTGSSYNSPLHF. CDR3 DNA: TGTGCCAGCAGCTTCACAGGGAGCTCCTATAATTCACCCCTCCACTTT.

This sequence joins TRBV6-5 and TRBJ2-3, with a weak D call TRBD1 (7 bases). Germline lookup yields CDR1 MNHEY and CDR2 SVGAGI. This CDR3 region has 16 residues. With 4 bases removed from V and 1 base from J, the gap between germline ends came to 15 bases. CDR3 sequence reads: CASSFRQGLGTDTQYF. The CDR3 bases are TGTGCCAGCAGTTTCCGACAGGGACTTGGCACAGATACGCAGTATTTT.

The chain joins TRBV7-3 to TRBJ2-3; 9 bases are a match to TRBD2. V dropped 3 bases and J dropped 4; count of bases not matched to a gene: 5. Germline V lookup: CDR1 SGHTA, CDR2 FQGTGA. The CDR3 length is 15 residues. CDR3 DNA sequence: TGTGCCAGCAGCTTGAGCGGGAGGACCCCAGATACGCAGTATTTT. Translation gives CASSLSGRTPDTQYF.